Listed here is a single T cell receptor beta chain. No antigen is known for it. There are no base qualities to consult, and no much larger clone falls within one base. The sample originates from a study of blood T cell repertoires in COVID-19 (dated by TCRdb to 2018 to 2020). Turning to the overall study: Collaborator samples came from the United States, Italy and Spain and covered acute and convalescent phases of COVID-19. The prospective study material was composed of cDNA or gDNA derived from T cells, B-cell-depleted T cells, or PBMCs. The dataset comprised deeply sampled blood TCRbeta repertoires from subjects exposed to, actively infected with, or recovered from COVID-19. The repertoires were released in a freely available public database meant as a resource for research on the immune response to SARS-CoV-2. Samples came from the ongoing ImmuneRACE study (first 160 participants) plus 1,254 subjects from 6 global collaborators. A de-identified subject ID, COVID-19 status, age in years and sex were almost always included in the sample metadata. Where HLA class I and class II types were available, the types were taken from metadata supplied by the sample provider, not from assay-based typing.

The immunoSEQ Assay, a bias-controlled multiplex PCR, was used to amplify TCRbeta CDR3 regions from genomic DNA. Per the original workflow: Within the assay, amplification of reference gene primers was used to estimate how many nucleated cells each sample contained. Sequence reads were collapsed and filtered to measure the absolute abundance of every unique TCRbeta CDR3 rearrangement. For each sample, productive Simpson clonality was calculated as the square root of Simpson's diversity index over productive rearrangements. The table comes from immuneACCESS by way of TCRdb, which keeps in-frame sequences with V and J called. Part of the clones is missing from these tables; in studies checked, under half for an unresolved V gene and the rest for unknown reasons. From that table come the V and J calls and clone size; the DNA was used to work out D and trimming. This sample gives under 70,000 clones in total; approximately 88% of them show up just once. Jointly, the top ten make up around 6% of the sample.

V was cut back by 4 bases and J by 8 bases, leaving a gap of 6 bases between them. The germline V gene (reference sequence) yields MNHEY for CDR1 and SMNVEV for CDR2. The CDR3 runs 11 residues from the cysteine to the phenylalanine. The retained sequence is limited to the CDR3, 33 bases, with the frame set at the first base. Beyond this particular receptor, the publication reports: How much clinical and demographic metadata was included differed by source and by participant, and the metadata was provided uncurated.

Collaborating institutions collected whole blood in K2EDTA tubes following their own protocols. Collaborator samples were shipped for TCRbeta analysis as frozen whole blood, isolated PBMCs, or DNA extracted from either sample type. The receptor was isolated from a woman in her sixties or seventies with acute or convalescent COVID-19. The chain uses TRBV27 and TRBJ1-3, with no D gene named confidently. The sample was peripheral blood. The DNA sequence follows: TGTGCCAGCAGTTCGGTTGACACCATATATTTT. This translates into CASSSVDTIYF.